The clone carrying this T cell receptor beta chain was counted at least ten times. Its specificity is not known. This specimen belongs to a study of identical twins. Points from the study as a whole: Without tracking the same donors, conclusions rested on cross-sectional statistical analysis.

Germline CDR1 reads KGHDR; CDR2 reads SFDVKD. The germline V and J ends were trimmed by 9 bases and 1 base, with 13 bases remaining between them. This CDR3 region has 14 residues. TCRdb re-analysed the 5' RACE reads in MiXCR, keeping a single row per CDR3 protein. The sample yields under 1 million distinct CDR3 sequences, approximately 13% seen once. Separately, the same data were catalogued under a study of yellow fever vaccine responses in identical twins.

This chain connects TRBV24-1 to TRBJ2-3; no firm D call. The receptor's source is a young woman in good health. Sequencing was carried out using PBMCs. The CDR3 nucleotides read TGTGCCACCGGTAGGAAGGATCGCACAGATACGCAGTATTTT. This codes for CATGRKDRTDTQYF.